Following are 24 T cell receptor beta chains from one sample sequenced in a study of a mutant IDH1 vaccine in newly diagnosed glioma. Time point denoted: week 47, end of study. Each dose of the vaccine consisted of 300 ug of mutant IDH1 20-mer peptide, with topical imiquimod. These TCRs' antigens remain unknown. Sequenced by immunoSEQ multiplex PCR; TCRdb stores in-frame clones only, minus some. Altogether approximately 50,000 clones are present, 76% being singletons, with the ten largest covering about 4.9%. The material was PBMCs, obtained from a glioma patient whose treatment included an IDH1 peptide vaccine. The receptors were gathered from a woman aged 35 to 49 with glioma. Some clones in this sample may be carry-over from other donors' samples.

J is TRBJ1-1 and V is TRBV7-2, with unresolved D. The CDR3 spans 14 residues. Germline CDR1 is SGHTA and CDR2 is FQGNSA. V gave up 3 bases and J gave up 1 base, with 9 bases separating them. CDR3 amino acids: CASSFGPANTEAFF. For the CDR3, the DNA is TGTGCCAGCAGCTTTGGGCCGGCGAACACTGAAGCTTTCTTT.

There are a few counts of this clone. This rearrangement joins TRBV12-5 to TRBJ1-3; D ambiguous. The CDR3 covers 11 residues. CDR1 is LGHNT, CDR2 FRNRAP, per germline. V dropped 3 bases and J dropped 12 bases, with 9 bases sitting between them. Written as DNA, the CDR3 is TGTGCTAGTGGTTTCGGGGAAGACATATATTTT. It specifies CASGFGEDIYF.

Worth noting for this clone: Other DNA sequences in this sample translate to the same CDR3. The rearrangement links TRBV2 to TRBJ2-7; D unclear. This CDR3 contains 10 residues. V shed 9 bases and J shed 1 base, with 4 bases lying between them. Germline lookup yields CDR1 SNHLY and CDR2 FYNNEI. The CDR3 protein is CASSSYEQYF. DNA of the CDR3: TGTGCCAGTTCGTCCTACGAGCAGTACTTC.

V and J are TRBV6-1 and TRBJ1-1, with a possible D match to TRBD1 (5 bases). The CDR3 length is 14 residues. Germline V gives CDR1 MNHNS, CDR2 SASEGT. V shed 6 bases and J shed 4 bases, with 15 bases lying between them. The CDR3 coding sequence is TGTGCCAGCAGAGTCATGGCAGGGTCCACTGAAGCTTTCTTT. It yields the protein CASRVMAGSTEAFF.

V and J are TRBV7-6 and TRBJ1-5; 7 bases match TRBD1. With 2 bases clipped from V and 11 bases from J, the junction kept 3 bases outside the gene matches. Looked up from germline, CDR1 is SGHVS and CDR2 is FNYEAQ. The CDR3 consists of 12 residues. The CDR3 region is CASSLPGGAQHF. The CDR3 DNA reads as TGTGCCAGCAGCTTACCAGGGGGTGCCCAGCATTTT.

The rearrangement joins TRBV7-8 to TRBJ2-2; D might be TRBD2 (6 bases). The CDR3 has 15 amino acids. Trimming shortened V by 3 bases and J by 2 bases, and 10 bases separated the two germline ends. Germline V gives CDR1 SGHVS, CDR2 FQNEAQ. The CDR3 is CASSFGGPNTGELFF. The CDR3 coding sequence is TGTGCCAGCAGCTTCGGAGGGCCTAACACCGGGGAGCTGTTTTTT.

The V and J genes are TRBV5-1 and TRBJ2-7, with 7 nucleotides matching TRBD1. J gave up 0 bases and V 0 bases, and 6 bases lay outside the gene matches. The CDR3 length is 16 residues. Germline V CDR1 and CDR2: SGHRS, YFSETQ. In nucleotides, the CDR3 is TGCGCCAGCAGCTTGGGCCCGGACAGGAGCTCCTACGAGCAGTACTTC. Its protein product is CASSLGPDRSSYEQYF.

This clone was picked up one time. The CDR3 nucleotides are TGTGCCAGCAGTTCTCCGGACAGGGGGCACGAGCAGTACTTC. The encoded protein is CASSSPDRGHEQYF. V is TRBV7-9 and J is TRBJ2-7; 11 positions match TRBD1. Trimming took 6 bases from V and 5 from J; bases not matched to a gene: 6. The CDR3 contains 14 residues. CDR1 is SEHNR, CDR2 FQNEAQ, per germline (reference sequence).

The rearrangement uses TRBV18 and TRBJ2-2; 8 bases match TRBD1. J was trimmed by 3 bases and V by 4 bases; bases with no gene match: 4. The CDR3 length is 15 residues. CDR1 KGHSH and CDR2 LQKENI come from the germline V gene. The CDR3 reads CASSLMTGDTGELFF. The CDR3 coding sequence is TGTGCCAGCTCACTCATGACAGGGGACACCGGGGAGCTGTTTTTT. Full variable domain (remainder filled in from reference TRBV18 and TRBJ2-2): NAGVMQNPRHLVRRRGQEARLRCSPMKGHSHVYWYRQLPEEGLKFMVYLQKENIIDESGMPKERFSAEFPKEGPSILRIQQVVRGDSAAYFCASSLMTGDTGELFFGEGSRLTVL.

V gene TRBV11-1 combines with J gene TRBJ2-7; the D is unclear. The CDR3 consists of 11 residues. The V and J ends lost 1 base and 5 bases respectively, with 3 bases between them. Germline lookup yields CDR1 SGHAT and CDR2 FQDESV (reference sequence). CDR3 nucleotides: TGTGCCAGCAGCTTAGGTAACGAGCAGTACTTC. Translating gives CASSLGNEQYF.

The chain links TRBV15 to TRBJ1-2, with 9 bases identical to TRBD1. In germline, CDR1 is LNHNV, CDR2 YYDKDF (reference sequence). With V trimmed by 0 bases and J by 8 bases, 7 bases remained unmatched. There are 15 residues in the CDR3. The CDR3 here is CATSRDLGQGYGYTF. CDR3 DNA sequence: TGTGCCACCAGCAGAGATCTGGGACAGGGATACGGCTACACCTTC.

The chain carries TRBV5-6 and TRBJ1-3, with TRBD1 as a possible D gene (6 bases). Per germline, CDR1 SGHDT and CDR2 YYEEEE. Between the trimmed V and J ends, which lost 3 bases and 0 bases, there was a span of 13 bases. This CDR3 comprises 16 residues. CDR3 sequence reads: CASSWGGASSGNTIYF. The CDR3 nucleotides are TGTGCCAGCAGCTGGGGGGGGGCCAGCTCTGGAAACACCATATATTTT.

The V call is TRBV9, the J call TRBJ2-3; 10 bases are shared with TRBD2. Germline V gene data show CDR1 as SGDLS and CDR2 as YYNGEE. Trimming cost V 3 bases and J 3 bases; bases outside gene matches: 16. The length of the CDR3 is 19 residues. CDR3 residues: CASSGGGLAGVSPTDTQYF. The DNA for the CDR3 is TGTGCCAGCAGCGGAGGCGGCCTAGCGGGGGTCTCGCCGACAGATACGCAGTATTTT.

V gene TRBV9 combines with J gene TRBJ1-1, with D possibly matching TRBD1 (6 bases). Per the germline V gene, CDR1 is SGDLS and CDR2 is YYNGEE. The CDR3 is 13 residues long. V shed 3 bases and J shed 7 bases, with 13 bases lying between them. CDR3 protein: CASSARGGGEAFF. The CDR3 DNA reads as TGTGCCAGCAGCGCCAGGGGTGGGGGTGAAGCTTTCTTT.

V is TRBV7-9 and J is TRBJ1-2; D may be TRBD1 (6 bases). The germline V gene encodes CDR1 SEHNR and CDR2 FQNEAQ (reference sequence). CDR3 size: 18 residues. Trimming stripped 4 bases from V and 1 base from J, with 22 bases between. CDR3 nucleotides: TGTGCCAGCAGCTCGCCCCGGGACACCCAGCCGGATAACTATGGCTACACCTTC. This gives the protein CASSSPRDTQPDNYGYTF.

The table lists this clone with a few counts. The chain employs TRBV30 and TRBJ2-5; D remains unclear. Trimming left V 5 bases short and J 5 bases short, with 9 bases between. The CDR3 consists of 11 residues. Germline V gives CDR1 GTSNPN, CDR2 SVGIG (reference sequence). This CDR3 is CAWGYAETQYF. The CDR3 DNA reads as TGTGCCTGGGGATACGCCGAGACCCAGTACTTC.

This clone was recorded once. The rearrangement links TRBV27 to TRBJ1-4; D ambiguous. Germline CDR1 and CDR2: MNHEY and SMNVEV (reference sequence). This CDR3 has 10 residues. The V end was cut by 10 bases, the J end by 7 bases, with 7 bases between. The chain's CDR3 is CANRTEKLFF. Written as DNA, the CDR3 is TGTGCCAACCGAACTGAAAAACTGTTTTTT. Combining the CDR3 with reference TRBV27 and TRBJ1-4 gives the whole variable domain EAQVTQNPRYLITVTGKKLTVTCSQNMNHEYMSWYRQDPGLGLRQIYYSMNVEVTDKGDVPEGYKVSRKEKRNFPLILESPSPNQTSLYFCANRTEKLFFGSGTQLSVL.

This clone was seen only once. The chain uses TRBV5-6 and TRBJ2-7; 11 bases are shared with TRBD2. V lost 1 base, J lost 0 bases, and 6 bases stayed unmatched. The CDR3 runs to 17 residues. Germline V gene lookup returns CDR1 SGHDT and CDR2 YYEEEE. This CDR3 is CASSLISGGGYSYEQYF. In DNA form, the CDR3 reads TGTGCCAGCAGCTTGATTAGCGGGGGGGGGTACTCCTACGAGCAGTACTTC.

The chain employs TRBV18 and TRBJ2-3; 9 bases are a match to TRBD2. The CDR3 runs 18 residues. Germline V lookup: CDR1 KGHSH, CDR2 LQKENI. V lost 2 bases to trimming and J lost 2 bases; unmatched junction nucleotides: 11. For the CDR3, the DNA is TGTGCCAGCTCACCAACCAGCGGGGGGCCCGAACCCACAGATACGCAGTATTTT. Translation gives CASSPTSGGPEPTDTQYF.

The CDR3: CASSEPGANVLTF. CDR3 in DNA: TGTGCCAGCAGTGAACCTGGGGCCAACGTCCTGACTTTC. This chain uses TRBV25-1 with TRBJ2-6, with D unclear. The V end was cut by 2 bases, the J end by 2 bases, with 1 base between. Germline V gene data show CDR1 as MGHDK and CDR2 as SYGVNS. CDR3 length: 13 amino acids.

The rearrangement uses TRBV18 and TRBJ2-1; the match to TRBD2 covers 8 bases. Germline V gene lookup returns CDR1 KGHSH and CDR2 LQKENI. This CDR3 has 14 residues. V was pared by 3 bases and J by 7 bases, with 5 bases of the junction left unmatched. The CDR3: CASSPQLAANEQFF. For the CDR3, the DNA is TGTGCCAGCTCACCTCAACTAGCGGCAAATGAGCAGTTCTTC.

The CDR3 DNA reads as TGTGCCATCAGTGAAGTAGCGGGGCTCTACAATGAGCAGTTCTTC. This sequence encodes CAISEVAGLYNEQFF. The chain is built from TRBV10-3 and TRBJ2-1; 8 nucleotides agree with TRBD2. Germline V gene data show CDR1 as ENHRY and CDR2 as SYGVKD. With 3 bases clipped from V and 3 bases from J, the junction kept 4 bases outside the gene matches. The CDR3 spans 15 residues.

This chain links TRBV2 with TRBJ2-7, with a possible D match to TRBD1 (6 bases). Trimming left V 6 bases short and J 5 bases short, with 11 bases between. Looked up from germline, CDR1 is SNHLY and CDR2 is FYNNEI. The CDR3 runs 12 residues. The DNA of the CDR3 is TGTGCCAGCAGCGGACAGTCCCACGAGCAGTACTTC. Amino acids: CASSGQSHEQYF.

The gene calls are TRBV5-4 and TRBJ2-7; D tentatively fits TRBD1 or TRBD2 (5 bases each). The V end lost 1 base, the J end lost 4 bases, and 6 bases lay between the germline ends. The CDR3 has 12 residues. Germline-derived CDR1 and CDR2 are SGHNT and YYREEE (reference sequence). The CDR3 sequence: CASSLWGYEQYF. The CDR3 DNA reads TGTGCCAGCAGCTTGTGGGGGTACGAGCAGTACTTC.